One and the same sample provided the 11 T cell receptor beta chains below, sequenced in a study of cytomegalovirus exposure and HLA in healthy donors. Amplification used 60 Vbeta primers and 13 Jbeta primers. The assay was immunoSEQ multiplex PCR, and TCRdb's table has in-frame clones only and misses some. The sample has over 40,000 clones, roughly four fifths seen once. Sequencing was carried out using PBMCs. The receptor set was obtained from a woman aged 35 to 49 in good health and CMV-seropositive.

The chain is built from TRBV29-1 and TRBJ1-2; D not resolved. The germline V and J ends were trimmed by 2 bases and 6 bases, with 7 bases remaining between them. The CDR3 loop spans 11 amino acids. Germline CDR1 is SQVTM and CDR2 is ANQGSEA. CDR3 sequence reads: CSVEREDGYTF. In nucleotides, the CDR3 is TGCAGCGTTGAAAGGGAGGATGGCTACACCTTC.

A few counts support this clone. The chain employs TRBV4-3 and TRBJ1-4, with a possible D match to TRBD1 (5 bases). This CDR3 region has 15 residues. The germline V gene encodes CDR1 LGHNA and CDR2 YSLEER. Between the trimmed V and J ends, which lost 4 bases and 8 bases, there was a span of 17 bases. The DNA for the CDR3 is TGCGCCAGCAGCCTGAAGGGGTCAGGTTTCGAAAAACTGTTTTTT. Translating gives CASSLKGSGFEKLFF.

The V and J genes are TRBV6-1 and TRBJ2-7; the match to TRBD2 covers 8 bases. Trimming cost V 3 bases and J 6 bases; bases outside gene matches: 10. Germline V gives CDR1 MNHNS, CDR2 SASEGT. This CDR3 has 15 amino acids. The CDR3 reads CASSDRAGGYGEQYF. CDR3 DNA: TGTGCCAGCAGTGACCGGGCGGGGGGCTATGGCGAGCAGTACTTC.

V usage is TRBV6-5 and J usage is TRBJ1-5, with 7 bases identical to TRBD1. Losses at the gene ends were 6 bases for V and 8 bases for J; bases not matched to a gene: 7. This CDR3 is built from 13 residues. The germline V gene has CDR1 MNHEY and CDR2 SVGAGI. CDR3 amino acids: CASRRGPWEPQHF. The CDR3 DNA is TGTGCCAGCAGAAGGGGGCCCTGGGAGCCCCAGCATTTT.

The chain has TRBV6-6 and TRBJ1-3; 7 bases agree with TRBD1. The germline V gene encodes CDR1 MNHNY and CDR2 SVGAGI (reference sequence). The trim removed 4 bases at V and 3 bases at J, leaving 6 bases unmatched. The CDR3 is made up of 15 amino acids. Here the CDR3 DNA reads TGTGCCAGCAGTTTACAGACAGGGTTTGGAAACACCATATATTTT. It yields the protein CASSLQTGFGNTIYF.

CDR3: CASKYQRQPQHF. CDR3 sequence (DNA): TGTGCCAGTAAGTACCAGCGACAGCCCCAGCATTTT. The chain has TRBV19 and TRBJ1-5; D uncertain. The V gene's germline CDR1 is LNHDA and CDR2 SQIVND (reference sequence). Trimming pared 7 bases from V and 7 bases from J, leaving 11 bases between. CDR3 size: 12 residues.

The chain has TRBV30 and TRBJ1-2; 10 bases are a match to TRBD1. The CDR3 is 12 residues long. With V trimmed by 4 bases and J by 7 bases, 3 bases remained unmatched. Germline CDR1 and CDR2: GTSNPN and SVGIG (reference sequence). CDR3 nucleotide sequence: TGTGCCTGGAAGGGACAGGGGTCTGGCTACACCTTC. Protein: CAWKGQGSGYTF.

The chain links TRBV29-1 to TRBJ2-1, with a possible D match to TRBD2 (5 bases). The V end was cut by 1 base, the J end by 3 bases, with 16 bases between. Germline V gene sequence: CDR1 SQVTM, CDR2 ANQGSEA. This CDR3 region has 16 residues. This chain's CDR3 is CSVEGLRELNYNEQFF. Written as DNA, the CDR3 is TGCAGCGTTGAAGGACTCCGGGAACTGAACTACAATGAGCAGTTCTTC.

The chain has TRBV5-6 and TRBJ2-7, with D perhaps matching TRBD1 (5 bases). The CDR3 is made up of 16 amino acids. Trimming removed 0 bases from V and 5 bases from J, with 18 bases in between. CDR1 is SGHDT, CDR2 YYEEEE, per germline. CDR3 bases: TGTGCCAGCAGCTTGGGTGCAGGGTCGGTGTCCGACGAGCAGTACTTC. It is translated as CASSLGAGSVSDEQYF.

V usage is TRBV5-1 and J usage is TRBJ2-7; TRBD2 agrees at 8 bases. CDR3 length: 14 amino acids. Germline V lookup: CDR1 SGHRS, CDR2 YFSETQ. J was trimmed by 4 bases and V by 1 base; bases with no gene match: 4. Here the CDR3 reads CASSLTAGAYEQYF. The CDR3 nucleotides are TGCGCCAGCAGCTTGACAGCGGGGGCTTACGAGCAGTACTTC.

The chain carries TRBV7-9 and TRBJ2-5; tentatively, D is TRBD2 (6 bases). The V end lost 9 bases, the J end lost 0 bases, and 11 bases lay between the germline ends. Germline CDR1 is SEHNR and CDR2 is FQNEAQ (reference sequence). This CDR3 has 13 amino acids. CDR3 sequence reads: CASSRDYQETQYF. DNA of the CDR3: TGTGCCAGTAGCCGGGACTACCAAGAGACCCAGTACTTC.